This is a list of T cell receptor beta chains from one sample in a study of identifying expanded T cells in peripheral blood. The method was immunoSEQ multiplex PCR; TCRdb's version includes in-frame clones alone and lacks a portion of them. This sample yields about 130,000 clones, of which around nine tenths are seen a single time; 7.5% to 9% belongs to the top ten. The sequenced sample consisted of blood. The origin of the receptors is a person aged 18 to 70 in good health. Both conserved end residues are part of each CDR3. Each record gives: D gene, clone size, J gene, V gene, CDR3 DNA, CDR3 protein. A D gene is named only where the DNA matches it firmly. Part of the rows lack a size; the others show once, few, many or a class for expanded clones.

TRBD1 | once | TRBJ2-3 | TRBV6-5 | TGTGCCAGCAGCCGAAACAGGGGGGATACGCAGTATTTT | CASSRNRGDTQYF
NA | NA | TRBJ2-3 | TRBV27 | TGTGCCAGCAGTTTCACCGGGACGTTCACAGATACGCAGTATTTT | CASSFTGTFTDTQYF
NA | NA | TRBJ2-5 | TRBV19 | TGTGCCAGTAGTGGGGAGGCGCTCAGTGCCCAGTACTTC | CASSGEALSAQYF
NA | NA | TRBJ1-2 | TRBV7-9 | TGTGCCAGCAGCTTGAACAGAAACTATGGCTACACCTTC | CASSLNRNYGYTF
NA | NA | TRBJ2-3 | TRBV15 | TGTGCCACCAGCAGAGATAAGGCCTCAGTAGCGGGCACAGATACGCAGTATTTT | CATSRDKASVAGTDTQYF
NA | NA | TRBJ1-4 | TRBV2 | TGTGCCAGCAGTGCCAATCCCTTGGAAAAACTGTTTTTT | CASSANPLEKLFF
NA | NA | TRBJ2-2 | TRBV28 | TGTGCCAGCATCCCTGGGTCGGGAACCGGGGAGCTGTTTTTT | CASIPGSGTGELFF
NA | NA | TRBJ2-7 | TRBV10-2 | TGCGCCAGCAGTGAACCAAGCGGCCTCCTCTACGAGCAGTACTTC | CASSEPSGLLYEQYF
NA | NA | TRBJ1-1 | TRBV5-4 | TGTGCCAGCAGCTTGAAGGGTGTGGTCACTGAAGCTTTCTTT | CASSLKGVVTEAFF
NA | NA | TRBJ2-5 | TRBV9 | TGTGCCAGCAGCACCAGCGGGTTGATGGAGACCCAGTACTTC | CASSTSGLMETQYF
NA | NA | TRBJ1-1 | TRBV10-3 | TGTGCCATCAGTGAGTCAAGGGCGGAAGCTTTCTTT | CAISESRAEAFF
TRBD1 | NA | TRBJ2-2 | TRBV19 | TGTGCCAGTAGTATAGGGGCCGGGACAGGGTCATCCGGGGAGCTGTTTTTT | CASSIGAGTGSSGELFF
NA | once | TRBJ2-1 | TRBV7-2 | TGTGCCAGCGCCCCCGGCAGCTTTACCTACAATGAGCAGTTCTTC | CASAPGSFTYNEQFF
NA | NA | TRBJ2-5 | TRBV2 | TGTGCCAGCCTGGGGGGTCAAGAGACCCAGTACTTC | CASLGGQETQYF
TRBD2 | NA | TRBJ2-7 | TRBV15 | TGTGCCACCAGGCAGCGGGGGGGATACGAGCAGTACTTC | CATRQRGGYEQYF
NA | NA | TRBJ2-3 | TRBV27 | TGTGCCAGCAGTTCTTATGGCAGGGGGGCAGATACGCAGTATTTT | CASSSYGRGADTQYF
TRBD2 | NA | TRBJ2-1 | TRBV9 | TGTGCCAGCAGCTTAGGACTAGCGGGAGAAAGATTGGCGTTCTTC | CASSLGLAGERLAFF
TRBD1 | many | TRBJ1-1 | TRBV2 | TGTGCCAGCAGTAGACAGGGTGAAGCTTTCTTT | CASSRQGEAFF
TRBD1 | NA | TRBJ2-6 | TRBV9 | TGTGCCAGCAGCGCGGGACAGGGGTCTGGGGCCAACGTCCTGACTTTC | CASSAGQGSGANVLTF
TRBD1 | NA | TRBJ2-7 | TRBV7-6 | TGTGCCAGCAGCTTAGCGGGGGACAGTTCCTACGAGCAGTACTTC | CASSLAGDSSYEQYF
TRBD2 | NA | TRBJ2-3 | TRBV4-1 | TGCGCCAGCAGAGGGACTAGCGGGAACGCAGATACGCAGTATTTT | CASRGTSGNADTQYF
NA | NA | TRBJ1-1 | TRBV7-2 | TGTGCCAGCAGCCCCAAGGTCCGGGTGAACACTGAAGCTTTCTTT | CASSPKVRVNTEAFF
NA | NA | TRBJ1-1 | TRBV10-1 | TGCGCCAGCAGTGAGTCCAAGGGCGCTGAAGCTTTCTTT | CASSESKGAEAFF
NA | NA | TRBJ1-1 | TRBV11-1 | TGTGCCAGCAGCTTACAGGGGTGGTACACTGAAGCTTTCTTT | CASSLQGWYTEAFF
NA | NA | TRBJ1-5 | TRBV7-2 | TGTGCCAGCAGCTTAGGACGGGGGAATCAGCCCCAGCATTTT | CASSLGRGNQPQHF
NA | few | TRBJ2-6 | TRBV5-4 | TGTGCCAGCAGCTTGAGGGGCCGCTCTGGGGCCAACGTCCTGACTTTC | CASSLRGRSGANVLTF
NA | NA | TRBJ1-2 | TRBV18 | TGTGCCAGCTCACCACCCGTTCAGGGGCAATATGGCTACACCTTC | CASSPPVQGQYGYTF
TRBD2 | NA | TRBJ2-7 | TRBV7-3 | TGTGCCAGCAGCTTATCAAGCGGGGCCCCCTACGAGCAGTACTTC | CASSLSSGAPYEQYF
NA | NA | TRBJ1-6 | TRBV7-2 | TGTGCCAGCAGCTTTGGCAATTCACCCCTCCACTTT | CASSFGNSPLHF
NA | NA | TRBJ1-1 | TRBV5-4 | TGTGCCAGCAGCTTCACAGCAATGAACACTGAAGCTTTCTTT | CASSFTAMNTEAFF
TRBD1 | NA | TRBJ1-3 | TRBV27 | TGTGCCAGCAGTCTGGGACAGCCTGGCTCTGGAAACACCATATATTTT | CASSLGQPGSGNTIYF
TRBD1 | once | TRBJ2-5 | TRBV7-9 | TGTGCCAGCACCCCGGTAGGACAGGGCAGGGAGACCCAGTACTTC | CASTPVGQGRETQYF
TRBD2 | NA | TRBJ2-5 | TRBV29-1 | TGCAGCTTCCGACCCCTTGGTGGGAGGGCCAGGGAGACCCAGTACTTC | CSFRPLGGRARETQYF
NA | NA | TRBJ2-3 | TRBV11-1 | TGTGCCAGCAGCTTCCGGGGGCCATATGCAGATACGCAGTATTTT | CASSFRGPYADTQYF
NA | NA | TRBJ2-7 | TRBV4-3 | TGCGCCAGCAGCCAAGATCGGGTCAGGGGCTCCTACGAGCAGTACTTC | CASSQDRVRGSYEQYF
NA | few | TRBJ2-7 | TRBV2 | TGTGCCAGTTTAGGGAATTACGAGCAGTACTTC | CASLGNYEQYF
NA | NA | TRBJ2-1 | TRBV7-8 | TGTGCCAGCAGCTTTGGGTACGCCTACAATGAGCAGTTCTTC | CASSFGYAYNEQFF
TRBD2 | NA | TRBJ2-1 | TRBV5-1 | TGCGCCAGCAGCTTGGCAGGGCGGGAGGACAATGAGCAGTTCTTC | CASSLAGREDNEQFF
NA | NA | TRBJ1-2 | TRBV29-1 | TGCAGCGAGTCCGGGACCGACTTCTATGGCTACACCTTC | CSESGTDFYGYTF
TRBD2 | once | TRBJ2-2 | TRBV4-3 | TGCGCCAGCAGCCAAGATAGGAAGGGACTAAACACCGGGGAGCTGTTTTTT | CASSQDRKGLNTGELFF
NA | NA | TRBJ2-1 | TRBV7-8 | TGTGCCAGCAGCCCCCGGTCTATCGGAAATGAGCAGTTCTTC | CASSPRSIGNEQFF
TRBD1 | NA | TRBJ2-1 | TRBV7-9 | TGTGCCAGCTCCGAGGACAGGGGCGCCTACAATGAGCAGTTCTTC | CASSEDRGAYNEQFF
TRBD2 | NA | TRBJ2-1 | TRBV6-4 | TGTGCCAGCAGTGACTCGAAAATGGCGGGGGGCCTTTCCGAGCAGTTCTTC | CASSDSKMAGGLSEQFF
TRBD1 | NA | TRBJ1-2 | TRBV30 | TGTGCCTGGGGATATACTGACAGGGACTATGATCGCTACACCTTC | CAWGYTDRDYDRYTF
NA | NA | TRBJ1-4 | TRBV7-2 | TGTGCCAGCAGCTCCGACAGAAATGAAAAACTGTTTTTT | CASSSDRNEKLFF
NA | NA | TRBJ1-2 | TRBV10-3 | TGTGCCATCATGGCCAGGGAAGATGGCTATGGCTACACCTTC | CAIMAREDGYGYTF
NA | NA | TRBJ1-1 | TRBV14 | TGTGCCAGCAGCCAGGGGAACACTGAAGCTTTCTTT | CASSQGNTEAFF
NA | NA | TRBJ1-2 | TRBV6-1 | TGTGCCAGCAATGTTGCCGGCTTGGGAGGCTACACCTTC | CASNVAGLGGYTF
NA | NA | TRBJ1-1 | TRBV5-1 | TGCGCCAGCACGACGGGACGGCCGTTGAACACTGAAGCTTTCTTT | CASTTGRPLNTEAFF
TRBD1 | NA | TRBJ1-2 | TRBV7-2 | TGTGCCAGCAGCTTCCCAATGGGACAGGGGCATGGCTACACCTTC | CASSFPMGQGHGYTF
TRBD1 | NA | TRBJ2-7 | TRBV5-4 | TGTGCCAGCAGCATGGGGACAGGGGGCAGGTACGAGCAGTACTTC | CASSMGTGGRYEQYF
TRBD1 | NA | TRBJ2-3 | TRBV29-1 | TGCAGCGTTGAATGGTCAGGGGGCTTCACAGATACGCAGTATTTT | CSVEWSGGFTDTQYF
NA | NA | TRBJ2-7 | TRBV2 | TGTGCCAGCAGTGATGGGTTTGTTAGCGAGCAGTACTTC | CASSDGFVSEQYF
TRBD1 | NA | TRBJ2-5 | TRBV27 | TGTGCCAGCAGCTCGACAGGGGTGTACCAAGAGACCCAGTACTTC | CASSSTGVYQETQYF
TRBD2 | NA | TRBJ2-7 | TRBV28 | TGTGCCAGCAGAACTAGCGCGACCTACGAGCAGTACTTC | CASRTSATYEQYF
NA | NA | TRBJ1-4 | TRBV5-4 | TGTGCCAGCAGCCCCCAAGGAGTTAACGAAAAACTGTTTTTT | CASSPQGVNEKLFF
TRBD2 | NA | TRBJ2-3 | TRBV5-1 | TGCGCCAGCAGCTTACTAGCGGGAGTTTTAGATACGCAGTATTTT | CASSLLAGVLDTQYF
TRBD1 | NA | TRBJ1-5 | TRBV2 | TGTGCCAGCAGCGACTTTACACGCCCGGGACAGCTTTCTGATAGCAATCAGCCCCAGCATTTT | CASSDFTRPGQLSDSNQPQHF